This TCR beta chain was recorded in a study of control samples from healthy donors and cancer patients. The CDR3 runs to 17 residues. Produced via immunoSEQ multiplex PCR; TCRdb's table is partial and in-frame only. The table records more than 85,000 clones, approximately 90% of them present only once. This chain connects TRBV21-1 to TRBJ2-2; TRBD1, the D gene given by the table, was not confirmed from the DNA. TRBV21-1 represents a pseudogene. Sample: blood. The sequence derives from a woman aged 18 to 35 in good health. The CDR3 bases are TGTGCCAGCAGCACCCGGGACATATGGCCGAACACCGGGGAGCTGTTTTTT. This translates into CASSTRDIWPNTGELFF.